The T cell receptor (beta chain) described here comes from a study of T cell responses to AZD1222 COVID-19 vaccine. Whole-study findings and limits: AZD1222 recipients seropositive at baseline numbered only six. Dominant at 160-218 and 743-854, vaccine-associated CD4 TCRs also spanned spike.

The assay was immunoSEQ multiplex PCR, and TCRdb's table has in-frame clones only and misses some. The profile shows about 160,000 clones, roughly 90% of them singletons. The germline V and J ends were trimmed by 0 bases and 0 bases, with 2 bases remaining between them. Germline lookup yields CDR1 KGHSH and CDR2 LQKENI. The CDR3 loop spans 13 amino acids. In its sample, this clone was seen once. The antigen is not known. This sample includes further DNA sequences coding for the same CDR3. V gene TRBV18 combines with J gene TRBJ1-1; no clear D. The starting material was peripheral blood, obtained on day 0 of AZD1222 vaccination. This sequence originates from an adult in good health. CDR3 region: CASSPPVNTEAFF. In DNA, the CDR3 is TGTGCCAGCTCACCACCGGTGAACACTGAAGCTTTCTTT.